The T cell receptor beta chain under discussion was sequenced for a study of CD8 T cells in ankylosing spondylitis. This clonotype has ten or more counts. Germline lookup yields CDR1 SGDLS and CDR2 YYNGEE. This CDR3 spans 12 amino acids. V was trimmed by 3 bases and J by 7 bases, leaving 7 bases between them. TCRdb re-called the 5' RACE reads through MiXCR, storing one row per CDR3 protein. The table records 120,000 or so distinct CDR3 sequences, roughly an eighth of them present only once. The TCR originated in a female donor with ankylosing spondylitis or in good health (not recorded which). The chain has TRBV9 and TRBJ1-4, with D hard to call. The material sequenced was blood, either unsorted or a sorted T cell fraction (not recorded which). CDR3 residues: CASSGDPEKLFF. For the CDR3, the DNA is TGTGCCAGCAGCGGAGACCCTGAAAAACTGTTTTTT.